The clone carrying this TCR beta chain was seen only a few times. The sample belongs to a study of cytomegalovirus exposure and HLA in healthy donors. Study in general: Previous work identified 95 million to 140 million unique TCR beta sequences from roughly 180 million T cells.

In the PCR, 60 Vbeta and 13 Jbeta primers were used. TCRdb's table, derived via immunoSEQ multiplex PCR, lists solely in-frame clones and lacks some. The top ten clones hold roughly 4.7% of a sample with some 98,000 clones, approximately 9% of them seen once. This CDR3 has 20 amino acids. Per the germline V gene, CDR1 is MGHRA and CDR2 is YSYEKL. V was shortened by 0 bases and J by 9 bases, with 27 bases between the two germline ends. The chain couples TRBV4-1 to TRBJ1-6; D may be TRBD1 (6 bases). Sample: PBMCs. This receptor was obtained from a man aged 50 to 59 in good health and CMV-seropositive. The CDR3 DNA sequence: TGCGCCAGCAGCCAAGAAGGTGGCAGGGGACCGTTGGCCCTGAGTTCACCCCTCCACTTT. Amino acid sequence: CASSQEGGRGPLALSSPLHF.